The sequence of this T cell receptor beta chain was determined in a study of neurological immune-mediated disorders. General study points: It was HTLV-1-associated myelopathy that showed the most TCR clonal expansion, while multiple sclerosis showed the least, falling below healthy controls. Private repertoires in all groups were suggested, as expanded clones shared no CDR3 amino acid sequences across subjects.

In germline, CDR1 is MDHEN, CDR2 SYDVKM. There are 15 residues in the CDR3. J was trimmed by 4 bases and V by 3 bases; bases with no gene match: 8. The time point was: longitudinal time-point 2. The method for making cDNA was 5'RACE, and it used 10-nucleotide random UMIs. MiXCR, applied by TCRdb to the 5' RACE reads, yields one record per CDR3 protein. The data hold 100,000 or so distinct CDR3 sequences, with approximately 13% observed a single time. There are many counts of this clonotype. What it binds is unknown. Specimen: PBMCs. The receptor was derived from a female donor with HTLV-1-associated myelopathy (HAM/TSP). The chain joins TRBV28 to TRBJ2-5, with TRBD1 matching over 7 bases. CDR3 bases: TGTGCCAGCAGTTTCGCCCACAGGGGAGTAGAGACCCAGTACTTC. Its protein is CASSFAHRGVETQYF.